This T cell receptor (beta chain) was recorded in a study of blood T cell repertoires in COVID-19. This CDR3 contains 15 residues. In germline, CDR1 is LNHDA, CDR2 SQIVND (reference sequence). Losses at the gene ends were 6 bases for V and 2 bases for J; bases not matched to a gene: 5. This clone was seen only once. Only in-frame clones appear in the TCRdb table, and some are missing; sequencing was by immunoSEQ multiplex PCR. The repertoire holds about 200,000 clones, with about 80% as singletons. This sequence originates from a woman in her 50s who had been exposed to COVID-19. The sequencing sample was made of PBMCs or T cells enriched from blood (not recorded which). The V gene is TRBV19, the J gene TRBJ2-3; 10 positions agree with TRBD2. The CDR3 spells CASSLAGANTDTQYF. The DNA for the CDR3 is TGTGCCAGTAGCCTAGCGGGGGCAAACACAGATACGCAGTATTTT.